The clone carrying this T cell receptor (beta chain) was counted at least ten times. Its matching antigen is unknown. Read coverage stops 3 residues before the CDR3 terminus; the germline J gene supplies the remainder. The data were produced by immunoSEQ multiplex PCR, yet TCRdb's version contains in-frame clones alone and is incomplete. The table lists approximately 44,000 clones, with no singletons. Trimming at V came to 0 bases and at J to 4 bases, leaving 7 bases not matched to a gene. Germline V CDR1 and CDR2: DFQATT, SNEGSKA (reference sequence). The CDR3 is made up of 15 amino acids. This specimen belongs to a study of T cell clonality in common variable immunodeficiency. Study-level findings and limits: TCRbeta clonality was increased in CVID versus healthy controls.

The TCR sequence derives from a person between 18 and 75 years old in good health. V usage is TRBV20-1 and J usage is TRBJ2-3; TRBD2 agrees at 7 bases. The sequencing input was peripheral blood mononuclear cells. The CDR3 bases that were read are TGCAGTGCTAGAGATCGTCGAGCGGGGTCAGATACG. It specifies CSARDRRAGSDT. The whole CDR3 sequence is CSARDRRAGSDTQYF.